This T cell receptor (beta chain) was recovered during a study of PD-1 blockade in classical Hodgkin lymphoma. Broader study findings: Reasons behind the repertoire differences stay unclear, perhaps disease activity or earlier therapy.

The CDR3 consists of 21 residues. The V and J ends lost 4 bases and 3 bases, in that order; junction bases with no gene match: 22. The germline V gene encodes CDR1 SGHRS and CDR2 YFSETQ. The data were produced by immunoSEQ multiplex PCR, yet TCRdb's version contains in-frame clones alone and is incomplete. The table records some 93,000 clones, roughly 92% of them present only once. All the patients suffered relapse after autologous stem cell transplantation, and brentuximab vedotin exposure differed. Points on this clone: The target antigen is unknown.

This rearrangement joins TRBV5-1 to TRBJ1-4, with TRBD1 identical over 9 bases. The sequence was obtained from a human donor with classical Hodgkin lymphoma. The specimen comprised peripheral blood mononuclear cells (PBMCs), sampled at baseline. The CDR3 DNA sequence: TGCGCCAGCAGCATTCTACCGGGACAGGGTCGTTTGGGTAACCCTAATGAAAAACTGTTTTTT. It encodes CASSILPGQGRLGNPNEKLFF.